Listed here is a single TCR beta chain. Original handling: Reference gene primer amplification yielded estimated nucleated cell counts. Generated by immunoSEQ multiplex PCR, the TCRdb table keeps only in-frame clones and is missing some. V and J calls and clone size follow that table, whereas D and trimming were derived from the DNA. Here the sample spans about 210,000 clones, around 88% being singletons. The sample originates from a study of blood T cell repertoires in COVID-19. In the study overall: The United States, Italy and Spain provided the acute and convalescent COVID-19 samples. PBMCs, B-cell-depleted T cells, or T cells were the source of the cDNA or gDNA that made up the material.

Germline-derived CDR1 and CDR2 are SGHNT and YYREEE (reference sequence). The CDR3 length is 14 residues. V gave up 0 bases and J gave up 4 bases; unmatched junction bases: 3. This rearrangement joins TRBV5-4 to TRBJ1-2, with 7 bases lining up with TRBD1. This receptor was taken from a man aged 45-65 years with active or convalescent COVID-19. Sequenced input: peripheral blood. Here the CDR3 DNA reads TGTGCCAGCAGCTTGGCGGACAGGATCTATGGCTACACCTTC. Protein product: CASSLADRIYGYTF.